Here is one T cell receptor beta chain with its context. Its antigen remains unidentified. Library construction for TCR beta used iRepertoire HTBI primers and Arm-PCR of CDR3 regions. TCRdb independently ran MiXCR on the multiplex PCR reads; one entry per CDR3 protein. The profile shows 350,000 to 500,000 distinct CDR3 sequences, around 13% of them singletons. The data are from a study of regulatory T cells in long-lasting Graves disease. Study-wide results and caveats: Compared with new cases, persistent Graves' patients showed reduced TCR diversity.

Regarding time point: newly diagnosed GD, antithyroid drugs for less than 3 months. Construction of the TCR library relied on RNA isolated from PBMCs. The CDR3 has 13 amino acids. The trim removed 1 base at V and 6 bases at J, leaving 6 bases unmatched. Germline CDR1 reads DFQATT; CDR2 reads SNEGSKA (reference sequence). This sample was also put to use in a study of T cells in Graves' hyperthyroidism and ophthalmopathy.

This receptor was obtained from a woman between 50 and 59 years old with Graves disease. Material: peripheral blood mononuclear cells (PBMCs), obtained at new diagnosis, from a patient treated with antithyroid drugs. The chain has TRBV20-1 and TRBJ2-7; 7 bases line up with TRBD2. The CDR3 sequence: CSARAPAGSEQYF. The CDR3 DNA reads TGCAGTGCTAGAGCCCCAGCGGGATCCGAGCAGTACTTC.